This entry concerns a single TCR beta chain. The data were obtained in a study of blood T cell repertoires in COVID-19. About the research overall: The study drew acute and convalescent COVID-19 samples from the United States, Italy and Spain. PBMCs, B-cell-depleted T cells, or T cells provided the cDNA or gDNA that made up the material.

Authors' data handling: Estimation of nucleated cell counts was performed using reference gene primer amplification. The data were produced by immunoSEQ multiplex PCR, yet TCRdb's version contains in-frame clones alone and is incomplete. D and trimming were read from the DNA, whereas the V and J calls and clone size are those reported in that table. The repertoire includes about 490,000 clones, 80% to 90% of them detected once, and approximately 3% sits in the top ten. The CDR3 spans 14 residues. Germline CDR1 is LNHDA and CDR2 is SQIVND (reference sequence). V was pared by 5 bases and J by 0 bases, with 4 bases of the junction left unmatched.

The receptor was derived from a human donor in a cohort sampled during active COVID-19. Sequenced sample: peripheral blood. The V call is TRBV19, the J call TRBJ2-7, with 7 nucleotides matching TRBD1. The CDR3 sequence: CASSSRQGSYEQYF. DNA for the CDR3: TGTGCCAGTAGTTCCCGACAGGGCTCCTACGAGCAGTACTTC.